This is a list of T cell receptor beta chains from one sample in a study of blood T cells in healthy people across ages. MiXCR, applied by TCRdb to the 5' RACE reads, yields one record per CDR3 protein. The repertoire includes approximately 1.5 million distinct CDR3 sequences, around 35% of them detected once, and over 9% sits in the top ten. The sample taken for sequencing was blood. The origin of the receptors is a woman younger than 45 in good health. Each CDR3 is given with its conserved first and last residue. D genes are given only for firm matches. The size of a clone is reported for some rows only, either as once, few or many, or as a class for expanded clones.

D gene,V gene,clone size,J gene,CDR3 protein,CDR3 DNA
.,TRBV12-3/TRBV12-4,.,TRBJ1-2,CASSSADHYGYTF,TGTGCCAGCAGTTCGGCAGATCACTATGGCTACACCTTC
TRBD1,TRBV7-9,few,TRBJ2-7,CASSLANSGTGLYEQYF,TGTGCCAGCAGCTTAGCCAATTCCGGGACAGGGCTCTACGAGCAGTACTTC
.,TRBV7-3,.,TRBJ1-2,CASARGDSRPTF,TGTGCCAGCGCCCGGGGGGACTCACGCCCCACCTTC
.,TRBV15,few,TRBJ2-4,CATSTGAKNIQYF,TGTGCCACCAGCACGGGAGCCAAAAACATTCAGTACTTC
.,TRBV3-1,many,TRBJ2-5,CASSRRQTAETQYF,TGTGCCAGCAGCCGCCGCCAAACAGCTGAGACCCAGTACTTC
.,TRBV29-1,few,TRBJ1-2,CSVVMGIYGYTF,TGCAGCGTTGTAATGGGGATCTATGGCTACACCTTC
.,TRBV27,.,TRBJ1-2,CASGQISRHYGYTF,TGTGCCAGCGGCCAGATAAGTCGTCACTATGGCTACACCTTC
.,TRBV15,.,TRBJ2-3,CATSRDGAKYTDTQYF,TGTGCCACCAGCAGAGATGGAGCCAAGTATACAGATACGCAGTATTTT
.,TRBV6-6,few,TRBJ1-4,CASSYVSGEKLFF,TGTGCCAGCAGTTACGTCTCAGGGGAAAAACTGTTTTTT
TRBD1,TRBV7-9,.,TRBJ2-2,CASSRQGALANTGELFF,TGTGCCAGCAGCCGACAGGGGGCCTTGGCGAACACCGGGGAGCTGTTTTTT
TRBD2,TRBV5-1,many,TRBJ2-7,CASSPGSGRYEQYF,TGCGCCAGCAGCCCAGGGAGCGGGAGGTACGAGCAGTACTTC
TRBD2,TRBV7-3,few,TRBJ2-2,CASSLAGGLGGELFF,TGTGCCAGCAGCCTAGCGGGGGGGCTAGGCGGGGAGCTGTTTTTT
TRBD2,TRBV4-1,.,TRBJ2-7,CASSQRAGFERDPYEQYF,TGCGCCAGCAGCCAGAGGGCGGGGTTCGAGCGGGACCCCTACGAGCAGTACTTC
TRBD2,TRBV9,.,TRBJ2-5,CASSVGRGAYNEQYF,TGTGCCAGCAGCGTAGGGCGGGGGGCCTACAATGAGCAGTACTTC
TRBD1,TRBV4-2,.,TRBJ1-4,CASSPTGGRGDGKLFF,TGTGCCAGCAGCCCTACAGGGGGGAGAGGTGATGGAAAACTGTTTTTT
TRBD2,TRBV18,.,TRBJ2-5,CASSPSGVEAQYF,TGTGCCAGCTCACCTAGCGGGGTTGAGGCCCAGTACTTC
.,TRBV9,.,TRBJ2-7,CASSGEAVSYEQYF,TGTGCCAGCAGCGGAGAGGCAGTCTCCTACGAGCAGTACTTC
.,TRBV30,.,TRBJ2-7,CAWRNRDLFYNEQYF,TGTGCCTGGAGGAACAGGGATCTATTCTACAATGAGCAGTACTTC
TRBD1,TRBV18,.,TRBJ2-7,CASSPGTGDWTYEQYF,TGTGCCAGCTCACCCGGGACAGGTGACTGGACCTACGAGCAGTACTTC
.,TRBV4-1,.,TRBJ2-5,CASGRQGGFQETQYF,TGCGCCAGCGGCCGCCAGGGGGGATTTCAAGAGACCCAGTACTTC
TRBD1,TRBV12-3/TRBV12-4,many,TRBJ2-7,CASRTGGGYEQYF,TGTGCCAGCAGGACAGGGGGCGGTTACGAGCAGTACTTC
TRBD1,TRBV7-2,.,TRBJ2-7,CASSTWGTGTDEQYF,TGTGCCAGCAGCACATGGGGGACAGGGACCGACGAGCAGTACTTC
.,TRBV7-8,.,TRBJ2-5,CASRLRDARETQYF,TGTGCCAGCAGGCTACGGGACGCCCGGGAGACCCAGTACTTC
.,TRBV3-1,once,TRBJ2-3,CASSPRGIAQYF,TGTGCCAGCAGCCCTCGCGGGATTGCGCAGTATTTT
TRBD2,TRBV20-1,few,TRBJ2-3,CSASSFSGGSTDTQYF,TGCAGTGCTTCCTCTTTTAGCGGGGGGAGCACAGATACGCAGTATTTT